The rows below give T cell receptor beta chains drawn from one sample of a study of identical twins. Via MiXCR, TCRdb re-called the 5' RACE reads, giving one row per CDR3 protein. In the table there are some 250,000 distinct CDR3 sequences, 6% to 7% of which are singletons. These data were also reused for a study on T cells expressing NK-cell markers.

Sequenced input: CD8+ T cells sorted from blood. These receptors were taken from a young woman in good health. Each CDR3 is given with its conserved first and last residue. D genes are given only for firm matches. The size of a clone is reported for some rows only, either as once, few or many, or as a class for expanded clones.

j_gene	d_gene	v_gene	abundance	CDR3aa	CDR3nt
TRBJ1-1	TRBD1	TRBV4-1	NA	CASSHTGQGDTEAFF	TGCGCCAGCAGCCATACGGGACAGGGGGATACTGAAGCTTTCTTT
TRBJ1-1	NA	TRBV12-3/TRBV12-4	NA	CASSRSWEASRDTEAFF	TGTGCCAGCAGTCGCTCGTGGGAGGCTTCAAGGGACACTGAAGCTTTCTTT
TRBJ2-7	TRBD1	TRBV4-3	NA	CASSQDEGASYEQYF	TGCGCCAGCAGCCAAGATGAGGGGGCCTCCTACGAGCAGTACTTC
TRBJ2-1	NA	TRBV27	few	CASSFKSGSPSYNEQFF	TGTGCCAGCAGTTTTAAGTCCGGGTCACCCTCCTACAATGAGCAGTTCTTC
TRBJ2-1	NA	TRBV30	NA	CAWSAGIEQFF	TGTGCCTGGAGTGCGGGAATTGAGCAGTTCTTC
TRBJ2-7	NA	TRBV20-1	few	CSARDQASGLAYEQYF	TGCAGTGCTAGAGATCAGGCGAGCGGGCTGGCCTACGAGCAGTACTTC
TRBJ1-6	NA	TRBV15	NA	CATSNRDGNSPLHF	TGTGCCACCAGCAACCGGGACGGCAATTCACCCCTCCACTTT
TRBJ1-2	NA	TRBV7-2	many	CASSGRTADYTF	TGTGCCAGCAGCGGCCGGACCGCTGACTACACCTTC
TRBJ2-2	NA	TRBV7-9	NA	CASSPPFTKRDTGELFF	TGTGCCAGCAGCCCACCTTTTACTAAGCGTGACACCGGGGAGCTGTTTTTT
TRBJ2-1	TRBD2	TRBV9	few	CASSIRGLAESEQFF	TGTGCCAGCAGCATAAGGGGACTAGCGGAGTCCGAGCAGTTCTTC
TRBJ1-1	TRBD1	TRBV11-2	few	CASSLVPGGTEAFF	TGTGCCAGCAGCTTAGTGCCAGGGGGCACTGAAGCTTTCTTT
TRBJ2-7	NA	TRBV21-1	many	CASSKKGGPSDEQYF	TGTGCCAGCAGCAAGAAGGGGGGCCCTTCGGACGAGCAGTACTTC
TRBJ2-1	NA	TRBV29-1	NA	CSVEESKGSDEQFF	TGCAGCGTTGAAGAGTCAAAGGGATCGGATGAGCAGTTCTTC
TRBJ2-2	NA	TRBV24-1	many	CATESRSNTGELFF	TGTGCCACCGAGTCGAGATCGAACACCGGGGAGCTGTTTTTT
TRBJ1-1	NA	TRBV7-8	NA	CASSHWGDLEAFF	TGTGCCAGCAGCCATTGGGGGGATTTAGAAGCTTTCTTT
TRBJ2-1	TRBD2	TRBV20-1	few	CSAREAGGHLEQFF	TGCAGTGCTAGGGAGGCGGGGGGGCATCTAGAGCAGTTCTTC
TRBJ2-7	TRBD2	TRBV6-2/TRBV6-3	many	CASSLLPSRGRDYEQYF	TGTGCCAGCAGTTTACTGCCTTCTCGCGGGAGGGACTACGAGCAGTACTTC
TRBJ1-1	NA	TRBV27	few	CASIRIGGEAFF	TGTGCCAGCATCCGCATTGGGGGGGAAGCTTTCTTT
TRBJ1-1	NA	TRBV4-1	few	CASSPSGRENTEAFF	TGCGCCAGCAGCCCAAGCGGCCGGGAGAACACTGAAGCTTTCTTT
TRBJ2-1	NA	TRBV27	many	CASSFGTEQFF	TGTGCCAGCAGTTTTGGCACTGAGCAGTTCTTC
TRBJ1-5	NA	TRBV10-3	many	CAISAATNQPQHF	TGTGCCATCAGTGCGGCTACCAATCAGCCCCAGCATTTT
TRBJ2-1	NA	TRBV13	few	CASNRGPSSYNEQFF	TGTGCCAGCAATCGGGGCCCGAGCTCCTACAATGAGCAGTTCTTC
TRBJ2-7	TRBD2	TRBV12-3/TRBV12-4	NA	CASSPAAGGQEQYF	TGTGCCAGCAGCCCCGCCGCGGGAGGACAGGAGCAGTACTTC
TRBJ2-1	NA	TRBV4-3	NA	CASSQDWPGRGKFF	TGCGCCAGCAGCCAAGATTGGCCCGGACGGGGTAAGTTCTTC
TRBJ2-5	NA	TRBV11-1	NA	CASSLLEGGGETQYF	TGTGCCAGCAGCCTTCTTGAGGGGGGCGGGGAGACCCAGTACTTC
TRBJ1-5	NA	TRBV2	few	CASSFGNYSNQPQHF	TGTGCCAGCAGTTTCGGGAACTATAGCAATCAGCCCCAGCATTTT
TRBJ2-7	TRBD1	TRBV7-9	few	CASSPPGTGLSEQYF	TGTGCCAGCAGCCCTCCCGGGACAGGATTAAGCGAGCAGTACTTC
TRBJ2-2	TRBD2	TRBV7-8	many	CASSLVREGYPNTGELFF	TGTGCCAGCAGCTTAGTCCGGGAGGGTTACCCAAACACCGGGGAGCTGTTTTTT
TRBJ2-5	NA	TRBV11-2	few	CASSLSTAQETQYF	TGTGCCAGCAGCTTAAGTACAGCCCAAGAGACCCAGTACTTC
TRBJ2-2	TRBD1	TRBV2	few	CASTMGGTGAGELFF	TGTGCCAGTACGATGGGTGGGACAGGTGCCGGGGAGCTGTTTTTT
TRBJ2-5	NA	TRBV11-2	NA	CASSLERGPQETQYF	TGTGCCAGCAGCTTAGAGCGGGGGCCCCAAGAGACCCAGTACTTC
TRBJ2-7	NA	TRBV5-1	many	CASSFGDSNYEQYF	TGCGCCAGCAGCTTCGGGGATAGCAACTACGAGCAGTACTTC
TRBJ1-3	NA	TRBV7-8	few	CASSLGGAGGNTIYF	TGTGCCAGCAGCTTAGGGGGGGCTGGTGGAAACACCATATATTTT
TRBJ2-1	TRBD1	TRBV3-1	NA	CASSPGQGHEQFF	TGTGCCAGCAGCCCCGGACAGGGCCATGAGCAGTTCTTC
TRBJ2-2	TRBD2	TRBV5-1	few	CASFPGTTLNTGELFF	TGCGCCAGCTTCCCCGGGACTACCCTAAACACCGGGGAGCTGTTTTTT
TRBJ2-7	TRBD2	TRBV5-1	many	CASSLLRGATYEQYF	TGCGCCAGCAGCTTGTTGCGGGGGGCGACCTACGAGCAGTACTTC
TRBJ2-7	TRBD1	TRBV7-9	NA	CASSQGQGAQEQYF	TGTGCCAGCAGCCAGGGACAGGGGGCCCAAGAGCAGTACTTC
TRBJ2-3	TRBD2	TRBV9	few	CASMRAGVSDTQYF	TGTGCCAGCATGAGGGCGGGAGTGTCAGATACGCAGTATTTT
TRBJ1-1	NA	TRBV12-3/TRBV12-4	NA	CASNYPGLSNTEAFF	TGTGCCAGCAATTATCCGGGACTATCGAACACTGAAGCTTTCTTT
TRBJ1-1	NA	TRBV27	many	CASSLTGSNTEAFF	TGTGCCAGCAGTCTGACAGGCTCGAACACTGAAGCTTTCTTT
TRBJ2-7	NA	TRBV11-2	NA	CASSLVVDYEQYF	TGTGCCAGCAGCTTAGTCGTAGACTACGAGCAGTACTTC
TRBJ1-1	NA	TRBV6-5	NA	CASSPSEPKAFF	TGTGCCAGCAGCCCATCCGAACCAAAAGCTTTCTTT
TRBJ2-7	TRBD2	TRBV13	many	CASSIAGVSYEQYF	TGTGCCAGCAGCATAGCGGGAGTGTCCTACGAGCAGTACTTC
TRBJ2-5	NA	TRBV7-6	NA	CASSLTSFRETQYF	TGTGCCAGCAGCTTAACTAGCTTTCGTGAGACCCAGTACTTC
TRBJ1-2	NA	TRBV29-1	few	CSVPKTGSYGYTF	TGCAGCGTCCCTAAGACAGGCTCCTATGGCTACACCTTC
TRBJ2-7	NA	TRBV20-1	NA	CSARDQFGDRLYEQYF	TGCAGTGCTAGAGATCAATTTGGAGACAGGCTGTACGAGCAGTACTTC
TRBJ2-1	TRBD2	TRBV19	many	CASSMLAGGLNNEQFF	TGTGCCAGTAGTATGCTAGCGGGAGGGCTAAACAATGAGCAGTTCTTC
TRBJ2-3	NA	TRBV24-1	few	CATGDSGNTQYF	TGTGCCACCGGTGATTCGGGTAATACGCAGTATTTT
TRBJ2-7	TRBD2	TRBV7-9	NA	CASSLLGGSDYEQYF	TGTGCCAGCAGCCTGCTCGGGGGGAGTGATTACGAGCAGTACTTC
TRBJ1-4	NA	TRBV4-3	many	CASSPALSLREKLFF	TGCGCCAGCAGCCCTGCCTTAAGCCTCCGTGAAAAACTGTTTTTT
TRBJ2-3	NA	TRBV11-2	few	CASSLDSSPPSSDTQYF	TGTGCCAGCAGCTTAGATTCGTCCCCTCCTAGCAGCGATACGCAGTATTTT
TRBJ2-1	TRBD1	TRBV5-6	NA	CASRDRGYNEQFF	TGTGCCAGCCGGGACAGAGGGTACAATGAGCAGTTCTTC
TRBJ2-2	TRBD2	TRBV7-2	many	CASSKQLAGITGELFF	TGTGCCAGCAGCAAGCAACTAGCGGGTATTACCGGGGAGCTGTTTTTT
TRBJ2-7	NA	TRBV14	NA	CASSQRKRPLYEQYF	TGTGCCAGCAGCCAGAGGAAAAGACCCCTCTACGAGCAGTACTTC